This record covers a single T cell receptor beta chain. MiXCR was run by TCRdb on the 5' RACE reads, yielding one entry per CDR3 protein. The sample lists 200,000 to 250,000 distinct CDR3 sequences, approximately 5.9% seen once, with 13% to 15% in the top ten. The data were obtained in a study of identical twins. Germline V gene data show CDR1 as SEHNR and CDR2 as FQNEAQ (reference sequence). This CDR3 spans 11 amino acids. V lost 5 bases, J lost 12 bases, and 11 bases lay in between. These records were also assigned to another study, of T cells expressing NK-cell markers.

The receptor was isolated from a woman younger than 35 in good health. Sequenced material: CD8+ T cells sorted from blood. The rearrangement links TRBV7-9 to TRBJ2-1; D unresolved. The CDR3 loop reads CASSPSSVQFF. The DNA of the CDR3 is TGTGCCAGCAGCCCTAGTTCTGTGCAGTTCTTC.